These T cell receptor beta chains were read from a single sample in a study of early T cells in non-severe SARS-CoV-2 infection. TCRdb re-called the 5' RACE reads with MiXCR, one entry per CDR3 protein. Of approximately 39,000 distinct CDR3 sequences detected, roughly 9.7% appear once; the ten largest clones hold roughly 12%. What was sequenced was whole blood. The receptors originated from an adult who was a healthcare worker with PCR-confirmed SARS-CoV-2 infection or an uninfected control (not recorded which). Both conserved end residues are part of each CDR3. The order of the fields is J gene, clone size, D gene, V gene, CDR3 DNA, CDR3 protein. A D gene is named only where the DNA matches it firmly. The size of a clone is reported for some rows only, either as once, few or many, or as a class for expanded clones.

j_gene: TRBJ2-2
abundance: many
d_gene: NA
v_gene: TRBV12-3/TRBV12-4
CDR3nt: TGTGCCAGCAATCCACTACAAACTACGAACACCGGGGAGCTGTTTTTT
CDR3aa: CASNPLQTTNTGELFF

j_gene: TRBJ2-1
abundance: many
d_gene: TRBD2
v_gene: TRBV6-2/TRBV6-3
CDR3nt: TGTGCCAGCATGCGGGGGACCTACAATGAGCAGTTCTTC
CDR3aa: CASMRGTYNEQFF

j_gene: TRBJ1-2
abundance: many
d_gene: TRBD1
v_gene: TRBV12-3/TRBV12-4
CDR3nt: TGTGCCAGCAGTTTCCCGGACAGGGGTGGCTACACCTTC
CDR3aa: CASSFPDRGGYTF

j_gene: TRBJ2-3
abundance: many
d_gene: TRBD2
v_gene: TRBV5-1
CDR3nt: TGCGCCAGCAGCGGGGAGACTAGCGATTCGCCAGATACGCAGTATTTT
CDR3aa: CASSGETSDSPDTQYF

j_gene: TRBJ1-5
abundance: many
d_gene: NA
v_gene: TRBV3-1
CDR3nt: TGTGCCAGCAGCCAAGGCGGACCCCAGCCCCAGCATTTT
CDR3aa: CASSQGGPQPQHF

j_gene: TRBJ2-7
abundance: many
d_gene: NA
v_gene: TRBV10-3
CDR3nt: TGTGCCATCAGTGAACCCACAGGGCGGCGGTACGAGCAGTACTTC
CDR3aa: CAISEPTGRRYEQYF

j_gene: TRBJ2-1
abundance: NA
d_gene: NA
v_gene: TRBV20-1
CDR3nt: TGCAGTGCTAAAATCTCCGGGGGACCGCTGGGGAAGCAGTTCTTC
CDR3aa: CSAKISGGPLGKQFF

j_gene: TRBJ2-6
abundance: few
d_gene: NA
v_gene: TRBV4-3
CDR3nt: TGCGCCAGCAGCCAGGACTCTGGGGCCAACGTCCTGACTTTC
CDR3aa: CASSQDSGANVLTF

j_gene: TRBJ2-2
abundance: few
d_gene: TRBD1
v_gene: TRBV15
CDR3nt: TGTGCCACCAGCAGGGACGGGACAGGACGGCTCACCGGGGAGCTGTTTTTT
CDR3aa: CATSRDGTGRLTGELFF

j_gene: TRBJ2-4
abundance: many
d_gene: NA
v_gene: TRBV20-1
CDR3nt: TGCAGTGCTAGAGATGGAGCCAAAAACATTCAGTACTTC
CDR3aa: CSARDGAKNIQYF

j_gene: TRBJ1-1
abundance: few
d_gene: NA
v_gene: TRBV6-6
CDR3nt: TGTGCCAGCAGTACCCAGGGGAGGGTGGAGAACACTGAAGCTTTCTTT
CDR3aa: CASSTQGRVENTEAFF

j_gene: TRBJ2-2
abundance: many
d_gene: NA
v_gene: TRBV15
CDR3nt: TGTGCCACCAGCAAATCAGGGTCGGGCGCCGGGGAGCTGTTTTTT
CDR3aa: CATSKSGSGAGELFF

j_gene: TRBJ2-3
abundance: few
d_gene: TRBD1
v_gene: TRBV5-1
CDR3nt: TGCGCCAGCAGCTTGCAGGGGGCAGTGGGCACAGATACGCAGTATTTT
CDR3aa: CASSLQGAVGTDTQYF

j_gene: TRBJ2-7
abundance: once
d_gene: NA
v_gene: TRBV27
CDR3nt: TGTGCCAGCAGTTCCAGGCGGCTCAGCTCCTACGAGCAGTACTTC
CDR3aa: CASSSRRLSSYEQYF

j_gene: TRBJ2-3
abundance: few
d_gene: NA
v_gene: TRBV29-1
CDR3nt: TGCAGCGTCCAGGGCACAGATACGCAGTATTTT
CDR3aa: CSVQGTDTQYF

j_gene: TRBJ1-3
abundance: many
d_gene: NA
v_gene: TRBV3-1
CDR3nt: TGTGCCAGCAGCCCCCTCTTTGACCATTCGGGAAACACCATATATTTT
CDR3aa: CASSPLFDHSGNTIYF

j_gene: TRBJ2-7
abundance: few
d_gene: TRBD2
v_gene: TRBV27
CDR3nt: TGTGCCAGCAGTTTAGGGGGCGGGGGGGCCTACGAGCAGTACTTC
CDR3aa: CASSLGGGGAYEQYF

j_gene: TRBJ1-1
abundance: NA
d_gene: NA
v_gene: TRBV27
CDR3nt: TGTGCCAGCAGTTTGAGCAGGGGGAACACTGAAGCTTTCTTT
CDR3aa: CASSLSRGNTEAFF

j_gene: TRBJ1-1
abundance: NA
d_gene: NA
v_gene: TRBV4-2
CDR3nt: TGTGCCAGCAGCCAAGGAGGGCACGGCGGGACTGAAGCTTTCTTT
CDR3aa: CASSQGGHGGTEAFF

j_gene: TRBJ2-3
abundance: NA
d_gene: NA
v_gene: TRBV20-1
CDR3nt: TGCAGTGCTCCAGGGGTGGGGTACAGTTCGGATACGCAGTATTTT
CDR3aa: CSAPGVGYSSDTQYF

j_gene: TRBJ2-3
abundance: many
d_gene: NA
v_gene: TRBV12-3/TRBV12-4
CDR3nt: TGTGCCAGCAGGCACACAGATACGCAGTATTTT
CDR3aa: CASRHTDTQYF

j_gene: TRBJ2-7
abundance: few
d_gene: NA
v_gene: TRBV6-6
CDR3nt: TGTGCCAGCAGTTACTCGAGAGGTCTTGAGCAGTACTTC
CDR3aa: CASSYSRGLEQYF

j_gene: TRBJ2-5
abundance: few
d_gene: NA
v_gene: TRBV28
CDR3nt: TGTGCCAGCAGTTTTAATCAAGAGACCCAGTACTTC
CDR3aa: CASSFNQETQYF

j_gene: TRBJ1-2
abundance: NA
d_gene: NA
v_gene: TRBV6-2/TRBV6-3
CDR3nt: TGTGCCAGCAGTTACGAGAGATATGGCTACACCTTC
CDR3aa: CASSYERYGYTF

j_gene: TRBJ1-1
abundance: NA
d_gene: NA
v_gene: TRBV6-1
CDR3nt: TGTGCCAGCAGAAACAGGGTGAGTCGGACTGAAGCTTTCTTT
CDR3aa: CASRNRVSRTEAFF

j_gene: TRBJ2-3
abundance: few
d_gene: NA
v_gene: TRBV9
CDR3nt: TGTGCCAGCAGCCCCCAGGGTCCAGATACGCAGTATTTT
CDR3aa: CASSPQGPDTQYF

j_gene: TRBJ2-2
abundance: many
d_gene: NA
v_gene: TRBV5-1
CDR3nt: TGCGCCAGCAGGCCGAGAACTGTACCAAACACCGGGGAGCTGTTTTTT
CDR3aa: CASRPRTVPNTGELFF

j_gene: TRBJ1-2
abundance: many
d_gene: TRBD1
v_gene: TRBV28
CDR3nt: TGTGCCAGCGGAGCCGGGACAGGGGCTGGTGGCTACACCTTC
CDR3aa: CASGAGTGAGGYTF

j_gene: TRBJ1-2
abundance: many
d_gene: TRBD1
v_gene: TRBV7-9
CDR3nt: TGTGCCAGCAGCCTCGACAGGGTGTATGGCTACACCTTC
CDR3aa: CASSLDRVYGYTF

j_gene: TRBJ2-4
abundance: many
d_gene: TRBD1
v_gene: TRBV5-1
CDR3nt: TGCGCCAGCAGCTTGGAGGGGGCGAACATTCAGTACTTC
CDR3aa: CASSLEGANIQYF

j_gene: TRBJ1-4
abundance: few
d_gene: NA
v_gene: TRBV5-1
CDR3nt: TGCGCCAGCAGCCCGGGAACTACTAATGAAAAACTGTTTTTT
CDR3aa: CASSPGTTNEKLFF

j_gene: TRBJ1-2
abundance: few
d_gene: NA
v_gene: TRBV29-1
CDR3nt: TGCAGCGTTGTTACTCAGGCGAACTATGGCTACACCTTC
CDR3aa: CSVVTQANYGYTF

j_gene: TRBJ2-7
abundance: many
d_gene: TRBD1
v_gene: TRBV6-6
CDR3nt: TGTGCCAGCAGGGGAAGAGTGGGACAGGGGGCCGAGCAGTACTTC
CDR3aa: CASRGRVGQGAEQYF

j_gene: TRBJ2-1
abundance: few
d_gene: NA
v_gene: TRBV29-1
CDR3nt: TGCAGCGTTGTACGGGACAATGAGCAGTTCTTC
CDR3aa: CSVVRDNEQFF

j_gene: TRBJ1-1
abundance: NA
d_gene: NA
v_gene: TRBV9
CDR3nt: TGTGCCAGCAGCGTCGGACAAATAGGGACTGAAGCTTTCTTT
CDR3aa: CASSVGQIGTEAFF

j_gene: TRBJ1-1
abundance: few
d_gene: TRBD1
v_gene: TRBV25-1
CDR3nt: TGTGCCAGCTTAAAAGCAGGGGGCCGGAACACTGAAGCTTTCTTT
CDR3aa: CASLKAGGRNTEAFF